Below are 14 T cell receptor beta chains sequenced from a single sample in a study of control samples from healthy donors and cancer patients. Repertoires were generated with immunoSEQ multiplex PCR, while TCRdb's copy carries only in-frame clones and drops some. Reported are fewer than 200,000 clones; the ten largest clones contain under 2.5%. Sequenced input: blood. The receptors here all came from a woman between 25 and 40 years old in good health.

With respect to this clone: The same CDR3 is also encoded by other DNA sequences in this sample. The rearrangement uses TRBV29-1 and TRBJ1-2, with D possibly TRBD1 on 5 matching bases. Germline CDR1 reads SQVTM; CDR2 reads ANQGSEA. V lost 4 bases and J 8 bases, leaving 11 bases between the germline ends. This CDR3 is 11 amino acids long. DNA for the CDR3: TGCAGCGTTGCAGGGTTGGAGGGCTACACCTTC. It encodes CSVAGLEGYTF.

The chain links TRBV11-1 to TRBJ1-1, with unresolved D. CDR1 SGHAT and CDR2 FQDESV come from the germline V gene (reference sequence). The CDR3 is made up of 13 amino acids. The ends were cut back, 4 bases at V and 1 base at J, with 7 bases in the middle. In nucleotides, the CDR3 is TGTGCCAGCAGCTCAGGCCAGAACACTGAAGCTTTCTTT. Its translation is CASSSGQNTEAFF.

This chain links TRBV7-9 with TRBJ1-1; perhaps TRBD1 as D (6 bases). The V end was cut by 1 base, the J end by 8 bases, with 17 bases between. Germline V gives CDR1 SEHNR, CDR2 FQNEAQ (reference sequence). This CDR3 region has 15 residues. The CDR3 loop is CASSLVETRGSEAFF. In DNA form, the CDR3 reads TGTGCCAGCAGCTTAGTAGAAACGAGGGGGTCCGAAGCTTTCTTT.

The chain couples TRBV4-2 to TRBJ2-1; TRBD2 is a possible D gene (5 bases). V lost 0 bases to trimming and J lost 10 bases, with 7 bases between them. This CDR3 has 12 amino acids. Per germline, CDR1 LGHNA and CDR2 YNFKEQ. This chain's CDR3 is CASSQDRREQFF. CDR3 in DNA: TGTGCCAGCAGCCAAGATCGGAGGGAGCAGTTCTTC.

J is TRBJ1-6 and V is TRBV5-4; unclear D gene. Per the germline V gene, CDR1 is SGHNT and CDR2 is YYREEE (reference sequence). The CDR3 extends over 17 amino acids. V was cut by 4 bases and J by 8 bases, with 22 bases left in between. The CDR3 is CASSNTKTTRPYSPLHF. The CDR3, as DNA: TGTGCCAGCAGCAACACAAAAACGACCAGGCCTTATTCACCCCTCCACTTT.

The chain links TRBV27 to TRBJ1-5; 11 bases agree with TRBD1. The junction had 5 bases not matched to a gene; V was cut back by 3 bases and J by 7 bases. Germline assignment: CDR1 MNHEY and CDR2 SMNVEV (reference sequence). The CDR3 contains 15 residues. The DNA for the CDR3 is TGTGCCAGCAGTTTGGGGACAGGGGGTGAACAGCCCCAGCATTTT. As protein: CASSLGTGGEQPQHF.

The V call is TRBV2, the J call TRBJ1-3; maybe TRBD1 (5 bases). This CDR3 region has 16 residues. CDR1 is SNHLY and CDR2 is FYNNEI in the germline V gene. Trimming removed 5 bases at V and 3 bases at J, with 17 bases between. The CDR3 DNA reads as TGTGCCAGCAGTTCATCAGGGACCGTGAATGGAAACACCATATATTTT. Translated, it gives CASSSSGTVNGNTIYF.

The chain is built from TRBV4-1 and TRBJ2-1; a possible D gene is TRBD1 (5 bases). Germline V gene sequence: CDR1 MGHRA, CDR2 YSYEKL. V shed 1 base and J shed 10 bases, with 17 bases lying between them. The CDR3 covers 15 residues. The CDR3: CASSQVRPREGEQFF. The CDR3, as DNA: TGCGCCAGCAGCCAAGTGCGGCCCAGGGAAGGGGAGCAGTTCTTC.

This chain joins TRBV12-3 or TRBV12-4 and TRBJ2-3; TRBD1 agrees at 7 bases. J lost 3 bases, V lost 7 bases, and 4 bases had no gene match. This CDR3 has 13 residues. DNA for the CDR3: TGTGCCAGCATCAACAGGGGAACAGATACGCAGTATTTT. It is translated as CASINRGTDTQYF.

The chain couples TRBV5-4 to TRBJ2-7, with 10 nucleotides matching TRBD1. V gave up 4 bases and J gave up 3 bases; unmatched junction bases: 7. The length of the CDR3 is 15 residues. Per germline, CDR1 SGHNT and CDR2 YYREEE (reference sequence). CDR3 sequence: CASSDRDRGLYEQYF. The CDR3 DNA is TGTGCCAGCAGCGACCGGGACAGGGGCCTCTACGAGCAGTACTTC.

The chain employs TRBV30 and TRBJ2-1, with D hard to call. V shed 0 bases and J shed 7 bases, with 7 bases lying between them. Germline values: CDR1 GTSNPN, CDR2 SVGIG (reference sequence). This CDR3 spans 12 amino acids. CDR3: CAWSVGENEQFF. CDR3 in DNA: TGTGCCTGGAGTGTAGGTGAGAATGAGCAGTTCTTC.

V gene TRBV7-8 combines with J gene TRBJ2-7; 8 nucleotides line up with TRBD1. V shed 1 base and J 4 bases; nucleotides not matched to a gene: 9. Germline values: CDR1 SGHVS, CDR2 FQNEAQ. This CDR3 comprises 16 residues. The CDR3: CASSLVSRTGRYEQYF. The CDR3 DNA follows: TGTGCCAGCAGCTTAGTGAGTAGGACAGGGCGGTACGAGCAGTACTTC.

This sequence joins TRBV12-5 and TRBJ2-1; 7 nucleotides align to TRBD1. The V gene end was trimmed by 5 bases and the J gene end by 1 base; junction bases not matched to a gene: 14. From germline, CDR1 is LGHNT and CDR2 FRNRAP. The CDR3 runs 18 residues. DNA of the CDR3: TGTGCTAGTGGTCTGGGGCTTCAAATGACAGGGTCCTACAATGAGCAGTTCTTC. Translation gives CASGLGLQMTGSYNEQFF.

DNA of the CDR3: TGTGCCAGTATGCGCCAGGGTAGGGACTATGGCTACACCTTC. Protein: CASMRQGRDYGYTF. The chain couples TRBV19 to TRBJ1-2; D possibly corresponds to TRBD1 (5 bases). The CDR3 is 14 amino acids. The germline V and J ends were trimmed by 7 bases and 3 bases, with 15 bases remaining between them. Germline CDR1 LNHDA, CDR2 SQIVND (reference sequence).